Below, 9 T cell receptor beta chains from the same sample are listed, as sequenced in a study of cytomegalovirus exposure and HLA in healthy donors. The PCR made use of 60 Vbeta and 13 Jbeta primers. TCRdb's copy holds only in-frame clones and misses some; the assay was immunoSEQ multiplex PCR. The sample lists 150,000 to 200,000 clones, 70% to 90% occurring once. The sequenced material came from PBMCs. These receptors originate from a man between 18 and 29 years old in good health and CMV-seropositive.

The chain's CDR3 is CAWSTRGTGSDEQYF. The CDR3 bases are TGTGCCTGGAGTACCCGGGGGACAGGGAGTGACGAGCAGTACTTC. V usage is TRBV30 and J usage is TRBJ2-7; 9 bases align to TRBD1. The CDR3 runs 15 residues. Germline CDR1 and CDR2: GTSNPN and SVGIG (reference sequence). Losses at the gene ends were 2 bases for V and 5 bases for J; bases not matched to a gene: 10.

The chain recombines TRBV19 with TRBJ2-3, with 9 bases that match TRBD1. The germline V gene encodes CDR1 LNHDA and CDR2 SQIVND (reference sequence). The CDR3 is made up of 12 amino acids. V was clipped by 5 bases and J by 11 bases; unmatched bases: 5. This chain's CDR3 is CASSLRDREQYF. In DNA form, the CDR3 reads TGTGCCAGTAGTCTCCGGGACAGGGAGCAGTATTTT.

The genes are TRBV2 and TRBJ2-1, with 9 nucleotides matching TRBD1. Unmatched junction bases numbered 16, after V lost 6 bases and J lost 7 bases. This CDR3 region has 17 residues. Germline loops: CDR1 SNHLY, CDR2 FYNNEI. The CDR3 protein is CASSDPAIGQGRNEQFF. In nucleotides, the CDR3 is TGTGCCAGCAGCGATCCCGCAATTGGACAGGGGCGGAATGAGCAGTTCTTC.

This clone was seen a single time. The rearrangement links TRBV4-3 to TRBJ1-1; the D gene is possibly TRBD1 (6 bases). CDR3 length: 15 residues. V lost 0 bases and J lost 4, with 12 bases in between. Per germline, CDR1 LGHNA and CDR2 YSLEER. The CDR3 here is CASSQDGGAGTEAFF. The CDR3 nucleotides read TGCGCCAGCAGCCAAGATGGGGGGGCAGGCACTGAAGCTTTCTTT.

The gene calls are TRBV5-5 and TRBJ1-3; D gene uncertain. Trimming shortened V by 0 bases and J by 0 bases, and 4 bases separated the two germline ends. Germline V gene data show CDR1 as SGHKS and CDR2 as YYEKEE (reference sequence). The CDR3 is 14 amino acids. The CDR3 DNA sequence: TGTGCCAGCAGCTTGGGCGGCTCTGGAAACACCATATATTTT. Its protein is CASSLGGSGNTIYF.

CDR3 bases: TGTGCCAGCAGTGAGTACTACGAGCAGTACTTC. This encodes CASSEYYEQYF. This chain connects TRBV6-1 to TRBJ2-7, with no clear D. V was pared by 3 bases and J by 3 bases, with 3 bases between. CDR3 length: 11 residues. CDR1 MNHNS and CDR2 SASEGT come from the germline V gene.

V is TRBV7-2 and J is TRBJ2-7; TRBD2 agrees at 10 bases. The CDR3 runs 16 residues. The germline CDR1 and CDR2 sequences are SGHTA and FQGNSA. The V and J ends lost 0 bases and 4 bases, in that order; junction bases with no gene match: 6. CDR3 protein: CASSLASGGARYEQYF. CDR3 bases: TGTGCCAGCAGCTTAGCGAGCGGGGGGGCTCGGTACGAGCAGTACTTC.

As DNA, the CDR3 is TGTGCCAGCAGCCGCGGGACTGGAAACACCATATATTTT. Its protein is CASSRGTGNTIYF. The chain carries TRBV6-5 and TRBJ1-3; D ambiguous. In germline, CDR1 is MNHEY, CDR2 SVGAGI. The V end lost 6 bases, the J end lost 2 bases, and 8 bases lay between the germline ends. The CDR3 spans 13 residues.

This chain joins TRBV6-5 and TRBJ2-7, with TRBD1 matching over 8 bases. The V gene's germline CDR1 is MNHEY and CDR2 SVGAGI. The CDR3 runs to 15 residues. V was pared by 2 bases and J by 2 bases, with 5 bases of the junction left unmatched. CDR3 region: CASSYGNRGTYEQYF. Written as DNA, the CDR3 is TGTGCCAGCAGTTACGGAAACAGGGGGACCTACGAGCAGTACTTC.